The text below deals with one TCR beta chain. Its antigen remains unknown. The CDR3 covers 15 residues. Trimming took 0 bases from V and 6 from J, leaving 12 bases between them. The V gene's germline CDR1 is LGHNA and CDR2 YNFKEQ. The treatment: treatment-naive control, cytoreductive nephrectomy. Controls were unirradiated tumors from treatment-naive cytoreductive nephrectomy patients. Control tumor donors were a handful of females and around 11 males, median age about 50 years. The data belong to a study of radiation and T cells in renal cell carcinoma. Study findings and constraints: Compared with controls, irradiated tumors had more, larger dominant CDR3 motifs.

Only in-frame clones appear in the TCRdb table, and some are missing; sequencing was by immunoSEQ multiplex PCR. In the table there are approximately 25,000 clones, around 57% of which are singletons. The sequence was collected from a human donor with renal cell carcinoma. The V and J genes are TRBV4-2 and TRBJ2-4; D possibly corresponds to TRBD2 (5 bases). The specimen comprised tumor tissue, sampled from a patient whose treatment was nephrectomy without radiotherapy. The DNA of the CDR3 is TGTGCCAGCAGCCAAGAGACTATCGCGGGAAACATTCAGTACTTC. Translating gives CASSQETIAGNIQYF.